This T cell receptor beta chain was sequenced during a study of blood T cell repertoires in COVID-19. Study-level background: Specimens from acute and convalescent COVID-19 originated in the United States, Italy and Spain. PBMCs, B-cell-depleted T cells, or T cells were the source of the cDNA or gDNA that made up the material.

TCRdb's copy holds only in-frame clones and misses some; the assay was immunoSEQ multiplex PCR. There are approximately 260,000 clones in the sample; about 88% occur only once, and 3.6% lies in the top ten. The CDR3 consists of 13 residues. Germline V CDR1 and CDR2: SQVTM, ANQGSEA. J was trimmed by 4 bases and V by 4 bases; bases with no gene match: 5. The clonotype originates from a man younger than 35 with active or convalescent COVID-19. The chain combines TRBV29-1 with TRBJ1-2; 8 bases are shared with TRBD1. Material: peripheral blood. The CDR3 reads CSVGWDRFYGYTF. Here the CDR3 DNA reads TGCAGCGTTGGATGGGACAGGTTCTATGGCTACACCTTC. Together with reference TRBV29-1 and TRBJ1-2, the CDR3 gives the full variable domain: SAVISQKPSRDICQRGTSLTIQCQVDSQVTMMFWYRQQPGQSLTLIATANQGSEATYESGFVIDKFPISRPNLTFSTLTVSNMSPEDSSIYLCSVGWDRFYGYTFGSGTRLTVV.